The sequence of this T cell receptor beta chain was determined in a study of CD8+CD57+ T cells in acquired aplastic anemia (dated by TCRdb to 2016 to 2019). At the level of the whole study: A mean of approximately 3 ug of DNA, ranging from about 0.19 to 30 ug, was extracted from sorted CD4+ and CD8+ cells. CD8+CD57+ expansion was defined as a frequency above the mean frequency observed in healthy subjects. What the authors observed across the whole study: Although 25 to 30 CD8+ CDR3 sequences were shared by patients and controls, these sequences appeared highly expressed in patients and within the immunodominant clones of patients. CD8+ Simpson's diversity did not differ significantly between patients and healthy controls (P=0.060).

Including the terminal cysteine and phenylalanine, the CDR3 comprises 14 residues. Only the CDR3 part of the read is kept: 42 bases, read in frame from the first base. CDR1 and CDR2 are read off the germline V gene (reference sequence) as LNHNV and YYDKDF. Relative to germline, V is missing 1 base and J is missing 3 bases, with 2 bases of the junction outside any gene match. Genomic DNA served as template for TCR beta VDJ combination and CDR3 sequence profiling. An Illumina HiSeq 2000 was the platform used for TCR repertoire sequencing. On the authors' methods: Repertoire assessment relied on Simpson's diversity index, CDR3 size and DJ length profiles, and TRBV/TRBJ rearrangement plots. The most abundant DNA sequence in the deep sequencing data was taken as the immunodominant clone. CDR3 amino acid sequences were checked for sharing across subjects and were also compared against the VDJdb database and published repertoires. The public sequencing data were trimmed at Q25 with fastp and processed into clonotypes with MiXCR by TCRdb, which kept only in-frame beta chains. Each CDR3 protein appears once, grouped with its most common genes and DNA. TCRdb's processing, not the authors' own work, is the source of the V and J calls. For this sample there are fewer than 300,000 distinct CDR3 sequences; approximately 82% appear just once. Together, the top ten hold 40% to 50% of the sample.

The patients picked for sequencing were ones in whom flow cytometry had shown an expansion of CD8+CD57+ cells. Every patient had severe acquired aplastic anemia, diagnosed using the International Study of Aplastic Anemia and Agranulocytosis and Camitta criteria. No patient had received any therapy when blood was sampled. In the study, sorted CD4+ and CD8+ blood T cells from patients with severe aplastic anemia and from healthy subjects underwent deep sequencing of TCR repertoires. In the USA, patient enrollment took place under clinicaltrials.gov protocols 00001620, 01623167, 00001397, 00071045, 00081523 and 00961064. Ficoll-Paque density gradient centrifugation was used to isolate peripheral blood mononuclear cells. Before DNA was extracted, CD4+ and CD8+ T cells were sorted using either FACS or magnetic beads. Worth noting for this clonotype: The antigen it recognizes is unknown. Per-base quality was not reported, and no clone a single base away is much larger than it.

This clonotype was sampled from a human donor with aplastic anemia. The sequencing sample was made of sorted CD4+, CD8+, or CD8+CD57+ T cells (not recorded which) from PBMCs. Rearrangement joined TRBV15 to TRBJ2-5; TRBD2 lines up with 7 middle nucleotides. The nucleotides are TGTGCCACCAGCAGAGTGGCGGGGGAAGAGACCCAGTACTTC. The resulting protein is CATSRVAGEETQYF. Joined to the reference TRBV15 and TRBJ2-5 proteins, this CDR3 gives the full variable domain: DAMVIQNPRYQVTQFGKPVTLSCSQTLNHNVMYWYQQKSSQAPKLLFHYYDKDFNNEADTPDNFQSRRPNTSFCFLDIRSPGLGDTAMYLCATSRVAGEETQYFGPGTRLLVL.